Below, one TCR beta chain is given with its context. Participants classified as exposed had met a COVID-19 case within 2 weeks before study entry. This record belongs to a study of blood T cell repertoires in COVID-19. Study information: The study drew acute and convalescent COVID-19 samples from the United States, Italy and Spain. Sample material is recorded as cDNA or gDNA derived from T cells, B-cell-depleted T cells, or PBMCs.

Per the original data handling: The authors estimated nucleated cell counts from reference gene primer amplification. Sequencing was performed with immunoSEQ multiplex PCR; in TCRdb, only in-frame clones are kept and a portion is missing. From that table come the V and J calls and clone size; the DNA was used to work out D and trimming. This sample yields about 270,000 clones, of which around 93% are seen a single time; around 2.8% belongs to the top ten. This CDR3 has 15 residues. Trimming stripped 1 base from V and 2 bases from J, with 9 bases between. From germline, CDR1 is LGHDT and CDR2 YNNKEL (reference sequence).

Sample: PBMCs or T cells enriched from blood (not recorded which). J is TRBJ1-5 and V is TRBV3-1 (or the pseudogene TRBV3-2); unclear D gene. The origin of this receptor is a man aged 35-49 years who had been exposed to COVID-19. The DNA of the CDR3 is TGTGCCAGCAGCCAAGGGTTTCGGGGCAATCAGCCCCAGCATTTT. It is translated as CASSQGFRGNQPQHF.